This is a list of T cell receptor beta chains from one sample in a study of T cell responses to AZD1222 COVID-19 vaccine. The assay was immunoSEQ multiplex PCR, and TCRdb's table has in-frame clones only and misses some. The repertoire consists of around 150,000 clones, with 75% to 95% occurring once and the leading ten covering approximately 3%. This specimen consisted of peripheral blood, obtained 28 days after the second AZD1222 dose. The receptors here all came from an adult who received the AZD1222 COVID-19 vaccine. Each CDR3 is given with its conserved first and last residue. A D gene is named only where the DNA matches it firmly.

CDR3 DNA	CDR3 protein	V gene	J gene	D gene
TGTGCCAGCAGCTTAGGCCCCCCGGGAGACCCCTACAATGAGCAGTTCTTC	CASSLGPPGDPYNEQFF	TRBV7-9	TRBJ2-1	.
TGTGCCAGCAGTTACTCGATTCAGGAGAAAGCTTTCTTT	CASSYSIQEKAFF	TRBV6-5	TRBJ1-1	.
TGTGCCTGGAGTGTGGGACGCACTAGACCTGCCCAAGAGACCCAGTACTTC	CAWSVGRTRPAQETQYF	TRBV30	TRBJ2-5	.
TGTGCCAGCAGTCGAAAGGGGGGTCTCAATCAGCCCCAGCATTTT	CASSRKGGLNQPQHF	TRBV28	TRBJ1-5	.
TGTGCCAGTAGGGTCTCTGGGGCCAACGTCCTGACTTTC	CASRVSGANVLTF	TRBV19	TRBJ2-6	.
TGTGCCAGCTCACCAACGGGGGGGGACACTGAAGCTTTCTTT	CASSPTGGDTEAFF	TRBV18	TRBJ1-1	.
TGTGCCAGCAGTGGCGGGACAGGGGGCGATGAGCAGTTCTTC	CASSGGTGGDEQFF	TRBV25-1	TRBJ2-1	TRBD1
TGTGCCAGCAGCCCGAGGAGCGGGGCTAAAAACATTCAGTACTTC	CASSPRSGAKNIQYF	TRBV5-6	TRBJ2-4	TRBD2
TGCGCCAGCAGCCAAGTAGGGGGCGCGGGAGCCAAAAACATTCAGTACTTC	CASSQVGGAGAKNIQYF	TRBV4-1	TRBJ2-4	TRBD1
TGTGCCAGCAGGGCCCACGGGAATACCTACGAGCAGTACTTC	CASRAHGNTYEQYF	TRBV2	TRBJ2-7	.
TGCAGTGCTAGTAACCCAAACTCCCTCGCGGGAGGCGGCGAGCAGTACTTC	CSASNPNSLAGGGEQYF	TRBV20-1	TRBJ2-7	TRBD2
TGTGCCAGCAGTCTAGCGGGAGCCTACGAGCAGTACTTC	CASSLAGAYEQYF	TRBV27	TRBJ2-7	TRBD2
TGTGCCAGCAGCCCCACGGCTGGGGCCAACGTCCTGACTTTC	CASSPTAGANVLTF	TRBV7-2	TRBJ2-6	.